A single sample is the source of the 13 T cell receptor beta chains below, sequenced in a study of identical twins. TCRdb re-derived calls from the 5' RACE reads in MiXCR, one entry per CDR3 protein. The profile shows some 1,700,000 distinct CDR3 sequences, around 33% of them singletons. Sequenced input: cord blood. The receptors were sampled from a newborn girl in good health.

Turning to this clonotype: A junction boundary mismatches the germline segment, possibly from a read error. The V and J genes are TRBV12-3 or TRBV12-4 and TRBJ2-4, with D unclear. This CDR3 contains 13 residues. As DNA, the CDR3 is TGTGCCAGCAGTCTCCCGGGCAAAAACGTTCAGTACTTC. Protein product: CASSLPGKNVQYF.

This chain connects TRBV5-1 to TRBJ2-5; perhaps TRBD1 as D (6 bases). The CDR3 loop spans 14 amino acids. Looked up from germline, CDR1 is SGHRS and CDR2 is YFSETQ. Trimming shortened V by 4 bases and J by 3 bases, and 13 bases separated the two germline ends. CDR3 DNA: TGCGCCAGCAGCACCTGGACAGAAAAAGAGACCCAGTACTTC. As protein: CASSTWTEKETQYF.

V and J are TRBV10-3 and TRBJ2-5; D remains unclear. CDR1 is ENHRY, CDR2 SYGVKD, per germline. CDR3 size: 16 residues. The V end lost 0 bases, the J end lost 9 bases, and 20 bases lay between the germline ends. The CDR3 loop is CAISESASPWADPQYF. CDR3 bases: TGTGCCATCAGTGAGTCGGCGAGCCCCTGGGCGGACCCCCAGTACTTC.

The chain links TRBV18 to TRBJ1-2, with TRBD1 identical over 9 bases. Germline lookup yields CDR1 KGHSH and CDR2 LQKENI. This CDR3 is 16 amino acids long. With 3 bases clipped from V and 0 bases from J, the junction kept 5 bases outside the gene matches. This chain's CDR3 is CASSPRTGDTNYGYTF. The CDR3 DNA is TGTGCCAGCTCACCTCGGACAGGGGACACTAACTATGGCTACACCTTC.

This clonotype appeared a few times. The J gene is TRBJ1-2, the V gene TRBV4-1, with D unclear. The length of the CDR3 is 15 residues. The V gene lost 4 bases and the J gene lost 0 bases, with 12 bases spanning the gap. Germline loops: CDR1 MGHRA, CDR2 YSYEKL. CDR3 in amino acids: CASSRPGSANYGYTF. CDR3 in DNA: TGCGCCAGCAGCCGCCCGGGCTCCGCTAACTATGGCTACACCTTC.

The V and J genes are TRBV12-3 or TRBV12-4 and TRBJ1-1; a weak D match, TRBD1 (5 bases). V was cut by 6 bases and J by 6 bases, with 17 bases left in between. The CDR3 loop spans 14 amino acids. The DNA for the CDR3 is TGTGCCAGCAGACACCCAGGGAAAGGCCCTGAAGCTTTCTTT. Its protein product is CASRHPGKGPEAFF.

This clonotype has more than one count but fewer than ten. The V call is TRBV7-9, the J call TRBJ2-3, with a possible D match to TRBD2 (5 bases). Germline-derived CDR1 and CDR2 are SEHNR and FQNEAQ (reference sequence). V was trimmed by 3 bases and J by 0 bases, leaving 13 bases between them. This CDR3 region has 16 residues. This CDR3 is CASSFLSGVSTDTQYF. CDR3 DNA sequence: TGTGCCAGCAGCTTTTTGAGCGGAGTTAGCACAGATACGCAGTATTTT.

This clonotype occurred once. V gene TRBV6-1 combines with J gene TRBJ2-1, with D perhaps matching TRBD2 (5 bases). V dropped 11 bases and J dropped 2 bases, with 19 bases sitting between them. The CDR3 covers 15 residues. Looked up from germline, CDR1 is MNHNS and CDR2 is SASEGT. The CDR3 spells CAGKKDLSPYNEQFF. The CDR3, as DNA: TGTGCCGGCAAAAAGGACTTGAGCCCCTACAATGAGCAGTTCTTC.

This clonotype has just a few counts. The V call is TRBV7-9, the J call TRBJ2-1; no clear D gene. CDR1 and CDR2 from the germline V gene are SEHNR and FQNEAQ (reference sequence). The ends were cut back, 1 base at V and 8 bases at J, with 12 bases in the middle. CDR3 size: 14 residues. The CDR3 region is CASSLGTLADEQFF. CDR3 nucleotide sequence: TGTGCCAGCAGCTTAGGGACCCTCGCGGATGAGCAGTTCTTC.

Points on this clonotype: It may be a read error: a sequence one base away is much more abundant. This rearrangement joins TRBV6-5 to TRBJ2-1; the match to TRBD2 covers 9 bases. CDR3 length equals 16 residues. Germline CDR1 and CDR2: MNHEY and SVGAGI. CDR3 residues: CASSSGLAGSYSEQFF. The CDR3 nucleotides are TGTGCCAGCAGCTCGGGACTAGCAGGCTCCTACAGTGAGCAGTTCTTC.

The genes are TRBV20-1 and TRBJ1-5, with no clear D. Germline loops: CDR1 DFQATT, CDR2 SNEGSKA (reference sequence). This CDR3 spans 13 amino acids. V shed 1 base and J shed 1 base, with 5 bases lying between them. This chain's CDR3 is CSARAWSNQPQHF. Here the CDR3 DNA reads TGCAGTGCTAGAGCATGGAGCAATCAGCCCCAGCATTTT.

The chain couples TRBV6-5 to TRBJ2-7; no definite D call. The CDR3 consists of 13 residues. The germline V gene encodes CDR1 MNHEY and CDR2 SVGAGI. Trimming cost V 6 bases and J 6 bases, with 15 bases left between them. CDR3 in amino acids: CASSPQQVGEQYF. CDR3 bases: TGTGCCAGCAGCCCCCAGCAGGTAGGCGAGCAGTACTTC.

The CDR3 spells CAIRPDLAGGLMNEQYF. The DNA for the CDR3 is TGTGCCATCCGCCCCGATCTAGCGGGGGGGCTGATGAATGAGCAGTACTTC. This chain connects TRBV10-3 to TRBJ2-7; the match to TRBD2 covers 12 bases. The CDR3 is 17 residues long. Trimming cost V 8 bases and J 7 bases; bases outside gene matches: 18. Germline assignment: CDR1 ENHRY and CDR2 SYGVKD.